This T cell receptor beta chain was identified in a study of T cells after yellow fever vaccination (dated by TCRdb to between 2019 and 2020). Turning to the overall study: Libraries from fractions with low cell numbers were prepared with the SMART-Seq v4 Ultra Low Input RNA kit. Blood was collected at multiple timepoints before and after primary and secondary immunization, and bulk PBMC replicates and cell subsets were isolated. To follow T-cell clones before and after both primary and booster YFV17D yellow fever vaccination, bulk TCR alpha and beta repertoires underwent longitudinal sequencing. The cohort comprised two healthy male donors, one aged 18 to 29 and one aged 30 to 40 years.

Summary of the overall study and its limitations: Only a couple of donors were included in the study, so the extent to which the findings can be generalized is limited. After the booster, most of the clones that had expanded following primary vaccination were detected again (roughly 96% of CD4 and around nine tenths of CD8), which suggests that memory was broadly maintained. A small fraction of clonotypes showed up in both the CD4 and CD8 compartments, probably as a result of convergent recombination. Compared with the primary T-cell response, the secondary T-cell response was weaker but faster, peaking on day 5 rather than day 15. Because abundant contaminating clonotypes from the bulk population could be contained in FACS-sorted repertoires, computational filtering was required.

Synthesis of TCR cDNA relied on 5'RACE template switching, a step that introduced a universal primer site along with unique molecular identifiers. cDNA synthesis was primed from both the TCR alpha and TCR beta constant segments. Library amplification used two PCR steps, and the second PCR step added sample barcodes and sequencing adapters. Sequencing of libraries was done on Illumina HiSeq 2500 (2x100 bp) or NovaSeq (2x150 bp). On the authors' methods: Reads were demultiplexed and collapsed into UMI consensus sequences with MIGEC, and V(D)J alignment was performed with MiXCR. Clonotypes responding to the vaccine were identified with edgeR on replicate PBMC samples, with the criteria of FDR below 0.01 and a log2 fold change above 5 up to day 15. CD4 or CD8 identity was assigned to each bulk clonotype according to whether the clonotype was present at higher abundance in the sequenced CD4 repertoire or the sequenced CD8 repertoire. Through fastp at Q25 and MiXCR, TCRdb rebuilt clones from the public reads, retaining in-frame beta chains. A single entry per CDR3 protein holds the most common genes and DNA from its merged rows. These V and J calls rely on TCRdb rather than the paper's analysis. This sample lists 450,000 to 600,000 distinct CDR3 sequences; less than 20% were detected once. The ten largest clones add up to around a sixth of the sample.

The meaning of the sample's treatment or condition label: live attenuated yellow fever vaccine strain. At each blood-draw timepoint, two biological replicates of bulk PBMCs were obtained. A standard Ficoll-Paque protocol was used to isolate PBMCs from peripheral blood. RNA was extracted with TriZol from bulk PBMCs, CD4 and CD8 fractions, and dextramer-positive and dextramer-negative fractions. CDR1 and CDR2 are drawn from the germline V gene (reference sequence): PRHDT, FYEKMQ. The CDR3 sequence holds 14 residues, the cysteine and phenylalanine included. Kept here is only the CDR3 DNA, which spans 42 bases and is read in frame from base 1. V is cut by 3 bases and J by 6 bases, and the space between the germline ends is 12 bases. Remarks on this clonotype: No antigen is known for it. Per-base qualities were not stored, and no clone one base away is much larger.

This TCR derives from a man aged 18 to 30 who received the YFV17D yellow fever vaccine. Material: PBMCs, obtained around 5 days after the first yellow fever vaccination. The sequence is built from TRBV13 and TRBJ2-1; the D gene is unclear. The nucleotide sequence reads TGTGCCAGCAGCTTTGCAGAGTCCGCCAATGAGCAGTTCTTC. The translation is CASSFAESANEQFF.